Presented here are 18 T cell receptor beta chains from one specimen sequenced in a study of cytomegalovirus exposure and HLA in healthy donors. This table comes from immunoSEQ multiplex PCR, and its TCRdb copy is limited to in-frame clones, with some not included. The sample yields 100,000 to 150,000 clones, roughly 89% seen once. Material: PBMCs. These receptors were obtained from a woman under 30 in good health and CMV-seronegative.

The CDR3, as DNA: TGTGCCAGCAGTCGAAATCCCGGACAGGGTTACACTGAAGCTTTCTTT. Residues: CASSRNPGQGYTEAFF. V is TRBV27 and J is TRBJ1-1; TRBD1 aligns across 8 bases. This CDR3 comprises 16 residues. The germline CDR1 and CDR2 sequences are MNHEY and SMNVEV (reference sequence). V lost 5 bases, J lost 3 bases, and 11 bases stayed unmatched.

The rearrangement joins TRBV19 to TRBJ1-1, with TRBD1 as a possible D gene (5 bases). The CDR3 is 13 residues long. Deletions cut 3 bases from V and 4 bases from J, with 9 bases between. Germline CDR1 reads LNHDA; CDR2 reads SQIVND (reference sequence). The CDR3 region has the DNA TGTGCCAGTAGTATCGACAGAAGCACTGAAGCTTTCTTT. It specifies CASSIDRSTEAFF. Together with reference TRBV19 and TRBJ1-1, the CDR3 gives the full variable domain: DGGITQSPKYLFRKEGQNVTLSCEQNLNHDAMYWYRQDPGQGLRLIYYSQIVNDFQKGDIAEGYSVSREKKESFPLTVTSAQKNPTAFYLCASSIDRSTEAFFGQGTRLTVV.

The chain uses TRBV2 and TRBJ1-6; 8 bases map to TRBD1. Germline-derived CDR1 and CDR2 are SNHLY and FYNNEI. The CDR3 is made up of 14 amino acids. V lost 7 bases, J lost 17 bases, and 16 bases stayed unmatched. The CDR3 is CASTLDRDRVHFHF. CDR3 bases: TGTGCCAGCACCCTGGACAGGGATCGCGTCCACTTCCACTTT.

The chain uses TRBV7-9 and TRBJ1-6; 7 bases are shared with TRBD1. The CDR3 length is 17 residues. J lost 8 bases, V lost 5 bases, and 15 bases had no gene match. Germline V lookup: CDR1 SEHNR, CDR2 FQNEAQ (reference sequence). The CDR3 bases are TGTGCCAGCAGCCCGACCGGGACAGCATTCTTATATTCACCCCTCCACTTT. This codes for CASSPTGTAFLYSPLHF.

The CDR3 protein is CASSQVLISRRGPGEQYF. CDR3 nucleotide sequence: TGTGCCAGCAGCCAAGTTTTAATCAGTAGGAGGGGTCCGGGGGAGCAGTACTTC. The chain employs TRBV14 and TRBJ2-7; tentative D call: TRBD2 (6 bases). The CDR3 spans 18 residues. Trimming cost V 1 base and J 7 bases, with 26 bases left between them. Germline loops: CDR1 SGHDN, CDR2 FVKESK.

V and J are TRBV5-5 and TRBJ2-3; 10 nucleotides align to TRBD1. The J segment lost 3 bases and the V segment lost 4 bases, leaving 5 bases of the junction unmatched. The germline gives CDR1 SGHKS, CDR2 YYEKEE (reference sequence). The CDR3 covers 15 residues. CDR3 in amino acids: CASSLRQGATDTQYF. CDR3 nucleotide sequence: TGTGCCAGCAGCCTTAGACAGGGGGCTACAGATACGCAGTATTTT.

J is TRBJ1-2 and V is TRBV19; a weak D match, TRBD1 (6 bases). The ends were cut back, 7 bases at V and 6 bases at J, with 18 bases in the middle. Germline CDR1 is LNHDA and CDR2 is SQIVND (reference sequence). The CDR3 consists of 14 residues. As DNA, the CDR3 is TGTGCCAGTAACTTCCAAGGGGGAGGGCATGGCTACACCTTC. This encodes CASNFQGGGHGYTF. Full variable domain (outside the CDR3, taken from reference TRBV19 and TRBJ1-2): DGGITQSPKYLFRKEGQNVTLSCEQNLNHDAMYWYRQDPGQGLRLIYYSQIVNDFQKGDIAEGYSVSREKKESFPLTVTSAQKNPTAFYLCASNFQGGGHGYTFGSGTRLTVV.

The CDR3 DNA reads as TGTGCCAGTAGTAGGACCACAGGGGGCGCCTCCCCCATTTACTACGAGCAGTACTTC. The encoded protein is CASSRTTGGASPIYYEQYF. The V gene is TRBV19, the J gene TRBJ2-7, with TRBD1 matching over 9 bases. V was clipped by 4 bases and J by 3 bases; unmatched bases: 19. The CDR3 extends over 19 amino acids. Germline V gives CDR1 LNHDA, CDR2 SQIVND (reference sequence).

The chain links TRBV29-1 to TRBJ1-1; D may be TRBD1 (5 bases). Germline V gene lookup returns CDR1 SQVTM and CDR2 ANQGSEA. The length of the CDR3 is 13 residues. With 1 base removed from V and 3 bases from J, the gap between germline ends came to 9 bases. CDR3 sequence reads: CSVEGSRDTEAFF. Written as DNA, the CDR3 is TGCAGCGTTGAAGGTAGCAGGGACACTGAAGCTTTCTTT.

The chain recombines TRBV13 with TRBJ2-1; TRBD2 might be the D (5 bases). The CDR3 sequence is 14 residues long. Trimming stripped 4 bases from V and 6 bases from J, with 13 bases between. Germline V CDR1 and CDR2: PRHDT, FYEKMQ (reference sequence). CDR3 loop: CASSSSRAGNEQFF. In nucleotides, the CDR3 is TGTGCCAGCAGCTCGTCCCGGGCGGGCAATGAGCAGTTCTTC.

The chain uses TRBV4-2 and TRBJ1-1; D is possibly TRBD1 (6 bases). V shed 0 bases and J shed 1 base, with 15 bases lying between them. In germline, CDR1 is LGHNA, CDR2 YNFKEQ. The CDR3 length is 17 residues. The CDR3 sequence: CASSQDSGGAWNTEAFF. The CDR3 bases are TGTGCCAGCAGCCAAGATTCTGGGGGGGCCTGGAACACTGAAGCTTTCTTT.

The chain couples TRBV2 to TRBJ2-7, with TRBD2 matching 9 bases. The CDR3 contains 15 residues. The V gene's germline CDR1 is SNHLY and CDR2 FYNNEI. Trimming cost V 4 bases and J 4 bases; bases outside gene matches: 8. CDR3 nucleotide sequence: TGTGCCAGCAGTGTGTCGTGGCTAGCGGGGTACGAGCAGTACTTC. Translating gives CASSVSWLAGYEQYF.

The CDR3 here is CASSEILGPSSPLHF. CDR3 in DNA: TGTGCCAGCAGTGAAATACTGGGCCCGAGTTCACCCCTCCACTTT. The chain joins TRBV6-1 to TRBJ1-6; D uncertain. This CDR3 has 15 amino acids. V was cut by 2 bases and J by 9 bases, with 14 bases left in between. Germline CDR1 reads MNHNS; CDR2 reads SASEGT.

The chain carries TRBV18 and TRBJ1-5; D gene unclear. The CDR3 spans 15 residues. The germline V gene encodes CDR1 KGHSH and CDR2 LQKENI. Trimming removed 3 bases from V and 0 bases from J, with 9 bases in between. The CDR3 is CASSPGRLSNQPQHF. DNA of the CDR3: TGTGCCAGCTCACCGGGCAGGCTTAGCAATCAGCCCCAGCATTTT.

The rearrangement joins TRBV10-3 to TRBJ2-7, with D possibly TRBD2 on 7 matching bases. The CDR3 totals 14 residues. V shed 5 bases and J shed 3 bases, with 14 bases lying between them. Germline CDR1 reads ENHRY; CDR2 reads SYGVKD. The CDR3 here is CAISQGGRGYEQYF. CDR3 sequence (DNA): TGTGCCATCAGTCAAGGGGGGAGGGGCTACGAGCAGTACTTC.

The CDR3 nucleotides read TGTGCCAGCAGCCCCTTCGCTGGACTAGCCAAAAACATTCAGTACTTC. Translation gives CASSPFAGLAKNIQYF. The V gene is TRBV7-9, the J gene TRBJ2-4; a weak D match, TRBD2 (5 bases). Trimming took off 5 bases at V and 0 bases at J, with 14 bases between the two ends. Germline V gives CDR1 SEHNR, CDR2 FQNEAQ (reference sequence). The CDR3 covers 16 residues.

J is TRBJ1-1 and V is TRBV28, with 7 bases that match TRBD1. The germline V gene encodes CDR1 MDHEN and CDR2 SYDVKM. The CDR3 consists of 14 residues. The V gene end was trimmed by 1 base and the J gene end by 4 bases; junction bases not matched to a gene: 3. The CDR3 DNA reads TGTGCCAGCAGTTTATTGTCAGGGGGCACTGAAGCTTTCTTT. Residues: CASSLLSGGTEAFF.

The genes are TRBV25-1 and TRBJ2-5; TRBD1 agrees at 7 bases. Germline V gives CDR1 MGHDK, CDR2 SYGVNS. Losses at the gene ends were 3 bases for V and 2 bases for J; bases not matched to a gene: 6. The CDR3 extends over 15 amino acids. The CDR3 DNA follows: TGTGCCAGCAGTGATCCAGGACAGGCGCAAGAGACCCAGTACTTC. Protein product: CASSDPGQAQETQYF.